This passage covers 26 T cell receptor beta chains from one sample sequenced in a study of T cell responses to AZD1222 COVID-19 vaccine. TCRdb's copy holds only in-frame clones and misses some; the assay was immunoSEQ multiplex PCR. The sample has some 110,000 clones, 85% to 90% seen once; the top ten hold approximately 3.1%. The material was peripheral blood, obtained on day 0 of AZD1222 vaccination. The receptor source for this set is an adult in good health.

This chain uses TRBV27 with TRBJ2-2; 9 nucleotides match TRBD1. The CDR3 covers 15 residues. Germline lookup yields CDR1 MNHEY and CDR2 SMNVEV (reference sequence). J was trimmed by 1 base and V by 7 bases; bases with no gene match: 4. The CDR3 DNA follows: TGTGCCAGCACTGTGACAGGGGGGAACACCGGGGAGCTGTTTTTT. Its translation: CASTVTGGNTGELFF.

The chain employs TRBV7-9 and TRBJ1-2; D call uncertain. This CDR3 comprises 13 residues. Per germline, CDR1 SEHNR and CDR2 FQNEAQ (reference sequence). V shed 7 bases and J shed 3 bases, with 12 bases lying between them. The CDR3 DNA sequence: TGTGCCAGCACTAAGGGAGCTGACTATGGCTACACCTTC. Its protein is CASTKGADYGYTF.

The genes are TRBV11-2 and TRBJ1-1; D unresolved. The CDR3 covers 14 residues. The germline V and J ends were trimmed by 5 bases and 1 base, with 11 bases remaining between them. The germline gives CDR1 SGHAT, CDR2 FQNNGV. Written as DNA, the CDR3 is TGTGCCAGCAGCACCCCGGTCGGGAACACTGAAGCTTTCTTT. As protein: CASSTPVGNTEAFF. Full variable domain (rest looked up from reference TRBV11-2 and TRBJ1-1): EAGVAQSPRYKIIEKRQSVAFWCNPISGHATLYWYQQILGQGPKLLIQFQNNGVVDDSQLPKDRFSAERLKGVDSTLKIQPAKLEDSAVYLCASSTPVGNTEAFFGQGTRLTVV.

The chain has TRBV7-9 and TRBJ2-1, with D tentatively TRBD1 or TRBD2 (5 bases each). Trimming pared 4 bases from V and 4 bases from J, leaving 14 bases between. The CDR3 sequence is 15 residues long. CDR1 is SEHNR, CDR2 FQNEAQ, per germline (reference sequence). In DNA form, the CDR3 reads TGTGCCAGCAGCTCACGGGACGGCTTATACAATGAGCAGTTCTTC. This gives the protein CASSSRDGLYNEQFF.

This clone was observed a single time. V usage is TRBV7-2 and J usage is TRBJ2-7, with 16 bases aligning to TRBD2. V was clipped by 5 bases and J by 7 bases; unmatched bases: 5. Germline loops: CDR1 SGHTA, CDR2 FQGNSA. The CDR3 has 15 residues. The CDR3 reads CASSPPGLAGGEQYF. The CDR3 DNA follows: TGTGCCAGCAGCCCTCCGGGACTAGCGGGAGGGGAGCAGTACTTC.

The rearrangement uses TRBV6-6 and TRBJ2-2, with D perhaps TRBD1 (6 bases). Looked up from germline, CDR1 is MNHNY and CDR2 is SVGAGI (reference sequence). CDR3 size: 15 residues. The V gene lost 4 bases and the J gene lost 4 bases, with 13 bases spanning the gap. The CDR3 nucleotides read TGTGCCAGCAGTTGGATTGGACAGACCACCGGGGAGCTGTTTTTT. It yields the protein CASSWIGQTTGELFF.

This chain links TRBV28 with TRBJ2-5, with D possibly being TRBD2 (5 bases). The CDR3 consists of 14 residues. V was trimmed by 7 bases and J by 7 bases, leaving 19 bases between them. CDR1 and CDR2 (germline): MDHEN, SYDVKM. The CDR3 bases are TGTGCCAGCAATAAACCGGGATCTTGGGGGACCCAGTACTTC. It encodes CASNKPGSWGTQYF.

The chain joins TRBV7-6 to TRBJ1-5; 7 bases fit TRBD1. There are 14 residues in the CDR3. Germline CDR1 and CDR2: SGHVS and FNYEAQ. V was pared by 6 bases and J by 5 bases, with 7 bases of the junction left unmatched. The CDR3 is CASSLNTGDQPQHF. Here the CDR3 DNA reads TGTGCCAGCAGTTTAAACACAGGGGATCAGCCCCAGCATTTT.

There are a few counts of this clone. J is TRBJ2-3 and V is TRBV28; D is possibly TRBD2 (6 bases). Per the germline V gene, CDR1 is MDHEN and CDR2 is SYDVKM. The CDR3 extends over 14 amino acids. Trimming left V 8 bases short and J 3 bases short, with 15 bases between. The CDR3 DNA is TGTGCCAGCCTTGCCCCACTAGCTACAGATACGCAGTATTTT. Its protein is CASLAPLATDTQYF.

This clone has just one count. This chain joins TRBV19 and TRBJ2-7; 9 bases align to TRBD1. Germline V CDR1 and CDR2: LNHDA, SQIVND (reference sequence). The J segment lost 2 bases and the V segment lost 5 bases, leaving 7 bases of the junction unmatched. The CDR3 consists of 15 residues. The CDR3 coding sequence is TGTGCCAGTAGTCCCTCCGACAGGGGGACCTACGAGCAGTACTTC. This encodes CASSPSDRGTYEQYF. The complete variable domain, with remaining parts taken from reference TRBV19 and TRBJ2-7, reads DGGITQSPKYLFRKEGQNVTLSCEQNLNHDAMYWYRQDPGQGLRLIYYSQIVNDFQKGDIAEGYSVSREKKESFPLTVTSAQKNPTAFYLCASSPSDRGTYEQYFGPGTRLTVT.

The chain employs TRBV19 and TRBJ2-3, with D possibly TRBD2 on 6 matching bases. Between the trimmed V and J ends, which lost 7 bases and 3 bases, there was a span of 14 bases. Germline CDR1 reads LNHDA; CDR2 reads SQIVND (reference sequence). CDR3 size: 14 residues. CDR3 DNA sequence: TGTGCCAGTACAGAGGCGGGGACGACAGATACGCAGTATTTT. It is translated as CASTEAGTTDTQYF.

The chain couples TRBV6-5 to TRBJ1-5, with 7 bases identical to TRBD1. The CDR3 length is 14 residues. Germline CDR1 and CDR2: MNHEY and SVGAGI. V trimming: 6 bases; J trimming: 2 bases; junction bases outside the gene matches: 4. The CDR3, as DNA: TGTGCCAGCAGGGGACAGTGGGGCAATCAGCCCCAGCATTTT. As protein: CASRGQWGNQPQHF.

The chain uses TRBV7-2 and TRBJ1-5; the D gene is possibly TRBD1 (5 bases). This CDR3 spans 15 amino acids. Looked up from germline, CDR1 is SGHTA and CDR2 is FQGNSA. Trimming shortened V by 2 bases and J by 0 bases, and 8 bases separated the two germline ends. The CDR3 protein is CASSLLGTSNQPQHF. The CDR3 DNA reads as TGTGCCAGCAGCTTACTGGGGACTAGCAATCAGCCCCAGCATTTT.

V and J are TRBV5-5 and TRBJ2-1; D unclear. In germline, CDR1 is SGHKS, CDR2 YYEKEE (reference sequence). V was pared by 1 base and J by 5 bases, with 10 bases between. The CDR3 is 14 residues long. The CDR3 region is CASSLTGSNNEQFF. The CDR3 coding sequence is TGTGCCAGCAGCTTGACGGGCAGCAACAATGAGCAGTTCTTC.

The genes are TRBV4-2 and TRBJ2-7; 11 bases map to TRBD1. V shed 3 bases, J shed 3 bases, and the junction held 4 bases outside the gene matches. Germline V gene data show CDR1 as LGHNA and CDR2 as YNFKEQ. The CDR3 is made up of 15 amino acids. The CDR3 DNA is TGTGCCAGCAGCCACTCGGGACAGGGGGACTACGAGCAGTACTTC. This sequence encodes CASSHSGQGDYEQYF.

The V call is TRBV7-6, the J call TRBJ2-2; 12 nucleotides align to TRBD2. There are 17 residues in the CDR3. Losses at the gene ends were 2 bases for V and 6 bases for J; bases not matched to a gene: 7. Germline-derived CDR1 and CDR2 are SGHVS and FNYEAQ. The CDR3 sequence: CASSLLQLAGGPGELFF. CDR3 nucleotides: TGTGCCAGCAGCTTACTGCAACTAGCGGGAGGCCCCGGGGAGCTGTTTTTT.

The chain links TRBV5-4 to TRBJ2-5, with unresolved D. V was cut by 1 base and J by 4 bases, with 14 bases left in between. Germline V gene sequence: CDR1 SGHNT, CDR2 YYREEE (reference sequence). The CDR3 contains 15 residues. The DNA of the CDR3 is TGTGCCAGCAGCTTGTTGGGTCAACCCCTAGAGACCCAGTACTTC. Protein: CASSLLGQPLETQYF. Together with reference TRBV5-4 and TRBJ2-5, the CDR3 gives the full variable domain: ETGVTQSPTHLIKTRGQQVTLRCSSQSGHNTVSWYQQALGQGPQFIFQYYREEENGRGNFPPRFSGLQFPNYSSELNVNALELDDSALYLCASSLLGQPLETQYFGPGTRLLVL.

The genes are TRBV19 and TRBJ1-2; no reliable D call. The CDR3 loop spans 11 amino acids. Germline V gene sequence: CDR1 LNHDA, CDR2 SQIVND (reference sequence). Trimming pared 9 bases from V and 4 bases from J, leaving 9 bases between. CDR3 DNA: TGTGCCAGCACCTTGGGCTATGGCTACACCTTC. Translation: CASTLGYGYTF. Full variable domain (missing parts from reference TRBV19 and TRBJ1-2): DGGITQSPKYLFRKEGQNVTLSCEQNLNHDAMYWYRQDPGQGLRLIYYSQIVNDFQKGDIAEGYSVSREKKESFPLTVTSAQKNPTAFYLCASTLGYGYTFGSGTRLTVV.

This clone appeared a single time. The CDR3 DNA follows: TGCGCCAGCACCCGAACCCCAGGGGAACCTCTCCACGAGCAGTACTTC. Amino acids: CASTRTPGEPLHEQYF. The V gene is TRBV5-1, the J gene TRBJ2-7, with a possible D match to TRBD1 (6 bases). This CDR3 is 16 amino acids long. The V end lost 6 bases, the J end lost 5 bases, and 24 bases lay between the germline ends. Germline V gives CDR1 SGHRS, CDR2 YFSETQ.

In its sample, this clone was seen once. J is TRBJ1-5 and V is TRBV10-3, with TRBD1 identical over 7 bases. V lost 4 bases and J lost 0; bases outside the gene matches: 3. The CDR3 has 15 residues. Germline CDR1 reads ENHRY; CDR2 reads SYGVKD. This CDR3 is CAISAGTDSNQPQHF. For the CDR3, the DNA is TGTGCCATCAGTGCCGGGACAGATAGCAATCAGCCCCAGCATTTT.

V usage is TRBV28 and J usage is TRBJ2-7; TRBD1 matches 10 bases. The V gene's germline CDR1 is MDHEN and CDR2 SYDVKM. This CDR3 spans 14 amino acids. Trimming took 3 bases from V and 7 from J; bases not matched to a gene: 6. The CDR3 here is CASSLWGQGFEQYF. The CDR3 coding sequence is TGTGCCAGCAGTTTGTGGGGACAGGGGTTTGAGCAGTACTTC.

This clone was seen only once. The gene calls are TRBV2 and TRBJ1-1; D is possibly TRBD1 (5 bases). CDR3 length equals 12 residues. Germline assignment: CDR1 SNHLY and CDR2 FYNNEI. The germline V and J ends were trimmed by 4 bases and 8 bases, with 11 bases remaining between them. The CDR3 reads CASSGVGGEAFF. Written as DNA, the CDR3 is TGTGCCAGCAGTGGGGTGGGGGGAGAAGCTTTCTTT.

The chain carries TRBV28 and TRBJ2-7; 9 bases align to TRBD1. V trimming: 3 bases; J trimming: 9 bases; junction bases outside the gene matches: 9. CDR3 size: 14 residues. Germline V gives CDR1 MDHEN, CDR2 SYDVKM. Here the CDR3 reads CASSFIGQGPGQYF. The CDR3, as DNA: TGTGCCAGCAGTTTTATCGGACAGGGGCCGGGGCAGTACTTC. Full variable domain (rest looked up from reference TRBV28 and TRBJ2-7): DVKVTQSSRYLVKRTGEKVFLECVQDMDHENMFWYRQDPGLGLRLIYFSYDVKMKEKGDIPEGYSVSREKKERFSLILESASTNQTSMYLCASSFIGQGPGQYFGPGTRLTVT.

The V and J genes are TRBV5-1 and TRBJ2-5; TRBD2 is a possible D gene (7 bases). Germline V lookup: CDR1 SGHRS, CDR2 YFSETQ. V lost 1 base, J lost 4 bases, and 11 bases lay in between. CDR3 length equals 14 residues. The CDR3, as DNA: TGCGCCAGCAGCTTGTCCGGGGGGCTAGAGACCCAGTACTTC. This translates into CASSLSGGLETQYF.

This rearrangement joins TRBV3-1 (or the pseudogene TRBV3-2) to TRBJ2-5; weak D call: TRBD2 (5 bases). The CDR3 length is 16 residues. The germline V gene has CDR1 LGHDT and CDR2 YNNKEL (reference sequence). V lost 4 bases to trimming and J lost 5 bases, with 20 bases between them. CDR3: CASSPSFGVGEETQYF. CDR3 DNA sequence: TGTGCCAGCAGCCCGTCCTTTGGAGTTGGGGAGGAGACCCAGTACTTC.

This clone was recorded once. The genes are TRBV7-9 and TRBJ2-2; D might be TRBD1 (6 bases). Trimming removed 2 bases from V and 0 bases from J, with 10 bases in between. This CDR3 is 16 amino acids long. CDR1 and CDR2 from the germline V gene are SEHNR and FQNEAQ (reference sequence). The CDR3 DNA reads as TGTGCCAGCAGCTTACACAGGGTTTCGAACACCGGGGAGCTGTTTTTT. Protein: CASSLHRVSNTGELFF.